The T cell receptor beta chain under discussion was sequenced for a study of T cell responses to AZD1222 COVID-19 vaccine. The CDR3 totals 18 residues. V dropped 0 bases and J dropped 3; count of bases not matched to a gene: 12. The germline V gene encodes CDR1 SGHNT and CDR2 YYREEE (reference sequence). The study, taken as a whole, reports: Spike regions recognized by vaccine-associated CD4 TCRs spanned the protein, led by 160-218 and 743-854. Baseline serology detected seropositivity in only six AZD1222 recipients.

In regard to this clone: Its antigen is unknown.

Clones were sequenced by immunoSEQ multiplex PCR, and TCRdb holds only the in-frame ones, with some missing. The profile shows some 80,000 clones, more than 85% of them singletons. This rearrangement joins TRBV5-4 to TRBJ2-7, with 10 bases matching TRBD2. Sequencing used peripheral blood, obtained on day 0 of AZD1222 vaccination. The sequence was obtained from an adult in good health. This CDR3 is CASSLGLAGARGDYEQYF. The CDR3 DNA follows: TGTGCCAGCAGCTTGGGGCTAGCGGGGGCCAGAGGGGACTACGAGCAGTACTTC.